These 23 T cell receptor beta chains were sequenced from one sample in a study of blood T cell repertoires in COVID-19. The table came from immunoSEQ multiplex PCR; TCRdb's copy has only in-frame clones and leaves some out. In the table there are 55,000 to 70,000 clones, 91% of which are singletons. The sample consisted of peripheral blood. Receptor source: a man aged 55 to 70 with acute or convalescent COVID-19.

The gene calls are TRBV10-2 and TRBJ1-6, with D unclear. Germline CDR1 reads WSHSY; CDR2 reads SAAADI. The CDR3 runs to 19 residues. Trimming pared 5 bases from V and 0 bases from J, leaving 20 bases between. The CDR3 spells CASSPLGGFMSSYNSPLHF. Written as DNA, the CDR3 is TGCGCCAGCAGTCCCCTCGGAGGATTCATGAGCTCCTATAATTCACCCCTCCACTTT.

The rearrangement links TRBV27 to TRBJ2-7; perhaps TRBD2 as D (5 bases). Germline-derived CDR1 and CDR2 are MNHEY and SMNVEV (reference sequence). The CDR3 has 14 amino acids. The V end was cut by 2 bases, the J end by 2 bases, with 10 bases between. The CDR3 protein is CASSLRGSPYEQYF. Here the CDR3 DNA reads TGTGCCAGCAGTTTAAGAGGGAGCCCCTACGAGCAGTACTTC.

The chain combines TRBV7-9 with TRBJ2-7; D is perhaps TRBD1 (6 bases). The germline V gene has CDR1 SEHNR and CDR2 FQNEAQ (reference sequence). V was shortened by 7 bases and J by 0 bases, with 10 bases between the two germline ends. The CDR3 spans 13 residues. The CDR3 bases are TGTGCCAGCATGGGGACATCCTCCTACGAGCAGTACTTC. As protein: CASMGTSSYEQYF.

Comments on this clone: One end of the junction is discordant with germline, which a read error may explain. This chain links TRBV6-5 with TRBJ2-7; 10 bases map to TRBD1. Germline-derived CDR1 and CDR2 are MNHEY and SVGAGI. The CDR3 runs 14 residues. CDR3 sequence (DNA): TGTGCCAGCAGTAACTCGGGACAGGGGATCGAGCAGTACTTC. Protein: CASSNSGQGIEQYF.

This chain connects TRBV2 to TRBJ1-5; D gene uncertain. Germline CDR1 is SNHLY and CDR2 is FYNNEI. The CDR3 spans 15 residues. Trimming cost V 8 bases and J 3 bases, with 17 bases left between them. The CDR3 reads CASGPVRVANQPQHF. The CDR3 region has the DNA TGTGCCAGCGGTCCCGTGAGGGTGGCCAATCAGCCCCAGCATTTT.

The rearrangement uses TRBV29-1 and TRBJ1-2, with D perhaps TRBD1 (6 bases). The CDR3 runs 12 residues. Deletions cut 8 bases from V and 0 bases from J, with 10 bases between. Germline loops: CDR1 SQVTM, CDR2 ANQGSEA. The CDR3 loop reads CSLGTSNYGYTF. Here the CDR3 DNA reads TGCAGCTTAGGGACATCTAACTATGGCTACACCTTC.

The rearrangement joins TRBV3-1 (or the pseudogene TRBV3-2) to TRBJ2-7; a weak D match, TRBD1 (6 bases). The CDR3 length is 15 residues. V lost 4 bases, J lost 3 bases, and 16 bases lay in between. Germline V gives CDR1 LGHDT, CDR2 YNNKEL (reference sequence). The CDR3 reads CASSLGTSGVYEQYF. CDR3 nucleotides: TGTGCCAGCAGCCTGGGGACATCAGGGGTCTACGAGCAGTACTTC.

This clone was seen a single time. In nucleotides, the CDR3 is TGTGCCAGCAGTTCCCCCCAGGTCGGCCCTGGAAACACCATATATTTT. Translated, it gives CASSSPQVGPGNTIYF. The V gene is TRBV28, the J gene TRBJ1-3; D gene unclear. V was pared by 4 bases and J by 2 bases, with 15 bases between. The CDR3 is 16 amino acids. In germline, CDR1 is MDHEN, CDR2 SYDVKM.

V gene TRBV27 combines with J gene TRBJ2-1, with a tentative D call TRBD1 (5 bases). The germline V gene encodes CDR1 MNHEY and CDR2 SMNVEV (reference sequence). This CDR3 has 19 amino acids. V was pared by 4 bases and J by 7 bases, with 29 bases between. In DNA, the CDR3 is TGTGCCAGCAGTTCACCCCCAGGGTTGAGTAGCCGGGTGGGGAATGAGCAGTTCTTC. Amino acid sequence: CASSSPPGLSSRVGNEQFF.

This clone was observed a single time. The V and J genes are TRBV28 and TRBJ2-3; TRBD2 matches 7 bases. Trimming took 7 bases from V and 0 from J; bases not matched to a gene: 10. The CDR3 consists of 16 residues. Germline V lookup: CDR1 MDHEN, CDR2 SYDVKM. In nucleotides, the CDR3 is TGTGCCAGCATCCCTAGCGGAACTATTAGCACAGATACGCAGTATTTT. Its translation: CASIPSGTISTDTQYF.

This CDR3 reads CASSLPVPRTEAFF. As DNA, the CDR3 is TGTGCCAGCAGCTTACCGGTCCCCCGGACTGAAGCTTTCTTT. This chain links TRBV5-6 with TRBJ1-1; the D is unclear. The V end was cut by 2 bases, the J end by 5 bases, with 13 bases between. Germline lookup yields CDR1 SGHDT and CDR2 YYEEEE. CDR3 size: 14 residues.

The chain is built from TRBV3-1 (or the pseudogene TRBV3-2) and TRBJ2-5; 15 nucleotides align to TRBD2. V lost 2 bases, J lost 5 bases, and 6 bases stayed unmatched. The CDR3 spans 17 residues. CDR1 LGHDT and CDR2 YNNKEL come from the germline V gene (reference sequence). CDR3: CASSQRTSGRAVETQYF. The CDR3 DNA sequence: TGTGCCAGCAGCCAAAGGACTAGCGGGAGGGCCGTGGAGACCCAGTACTTC.

The chain joins TRBV28 to TRBJ1-2; no clear D. CDR3 length: 13 residues. Per the germline V gene, CDR1 is MDHEN and CDR2 is SYDVKM. CDR3 amino acids: CVTIRTGNYGYTF. CDR3 bases: TGTGTCACCATCCGGACGGGAAACTATGGCTACACCTTC.

V and J are TRBV18 and TRBJ1-1; unclear D gene. Germline loops: CDR1 KGHSH, CDR2 LQKENI. V lost 6 bases and J lost 1, with 9 bases in between. The CDR3 spans 13 residues. The CDR3 sequence is CASSGDKNTEAFF. CDR3 nucleotide sequence: TGTGCCAGCTCGGGAGACAAGAACACTGAAGCTTTCTTT.

This CDR3 reads CATSDPYGTQRADTQYF. The DNA for the CDR3 is TGTGCCACCAGTGACCCCTATGGCACCCAACGGGCAGATACGCAGTATTTT. The V gene is TRBV24-1, the J gene TRBJ2-3; D is unclear. Germline assignment: CDR1 KGHDR and CDR2 SFDVKD. The CDR3 totals 17 residues. The germline V and J ends were trimmed by 4 bases and 4 bases, with 20 bases remaining between them.

A single count supports this clone. This chain uses TRBV19 with TRBJ1-2, with D possibly TRBD1 on 6 matching bases. Germline V lookup: CDR1 LNHDA, CDR2 SQIVND (reference sequence). V dropped 3 bases and J dropped 6 bases, with 11 bases sitting between them. There are 13 residues in the CDR3. The CDR3 DNA reads as TGTGCCAGTAGTATTCAGGGGCTGGATGGCTACACCTTC. Translating it yields CASSIQGLDGYTF.

The sample holds one count of this clone. This chain uses TRBV7-2 with TRBJ2-3; no firm D call. This CDR3 region has 13 residues. Germline V CDR1 and CDR2: SGHTA, FQGNSA. V lost 4 bases, J lost 4 bases, and 9 bases lay in between. The DNA of the CDR3 is TGTGCCAGCAGCTCTCCCCCAGCAGATACGCAGTATTTT. It translates to CASSSPPADTQYF.

This chain uses TRBV9 with TRBJ2-2, with D possibly being TRBD2 (5 bases). CDR1 and CDR2 (germline): SGDLS, YYNGEE. CDR3 size: 15 residues. The V and J ends lost 3 bases and 4 bases respectively, with 13 bases between them. This chain's CDR3 is CASSAGLRGTGELFF. The CDR3 DNA reads as TGTGCCAGCAGCGCCGGACTTCGGGGCACCGGGGAGCTGTTTTTT.

CDR3 in amino acids: CASSSYSTPLHF. CDR3 DNA sequence: TGTGCCAGCAGTTCGTACTCCACGCCCCTCCACTTT. The rearrangement uses TRBV6-5 and TRBJ1-6, with D unresolved. CDR1 MNHEY and CDR2 SVGAGI come from the germline V gene. V lost 4 bases to trimming and J lost 13 bases, with 11 bases between them. The CDR3 contains 12 residues.

This clone has only a few counts. The sample contains more than one DNA sequence encoding this CDR3. The chain couples TRBV19 to TRBJ2-2; the D is unclear. Germline V gives CDR1 LNHDA, CDR2 SQIVND (reference sequence). The CDR3 loop spans 16 amino acids. V lost 3 bases and J 0 bases, leaving 11 bases between the germline ends. This CDR3 reads CASSILGSANTGELFF. CDR3 coding DNA: TGTGCCAGTAGTATCCTCGGCAGCGCGAACACCGGGGAGCTGTTTTTT. Full variable domain (remainder filled in from reference TRBV19 and TRBJ2-2): DGGITQSPKYLFRKEGQNVTLSCEQNLNHDAMYWYRQDPGQGLRLIYYSQIVNDFQKGDIAEGYSVSREKKESFPLTVTSAQKNPTAFYLCASSILGSANTGELFFGEGSRLTVL.

The CDR3 sequence: CASSTTTQTSASSYNEQFF. CDR3 coding DNA: TGTGCCAGCAGCACGACGACCCAGACTAGCGCGAGCTCCTACAATGAGCAGTTCTTC. The chain is built from TRBV7-3 and TRBJ2-1; 8 positions agree with TRBD2. Trimming at V came to 5 bases and at J to 0 bases, leaving 15 bases not matched to a gene. The germline gives CDR1 SGHTA, CDR2 FQGTGA. CDR3 length equals 19 residues.

The chain joins TRBV4-3 to TRBJ2-7; a weak D match, TRBD2 (6 bases). The V gene lost 0 bases and the J gene lost 0 bases, with 18 bases spanning the gap. The CDR3 extends over 18 amino acids. Germline V CDR1 and CDR2: LGHNA, YSLEER. CDR3 in amino acids: CASSQEYEGGAPSYEQYF. CDR3 coding DNA: TGCGCCAGCAGCCAAGAGTATGAGGGAGGTGCGCCCTCCTACGAGCAGTACTTC.

The chain employs TRBV5-4 and TRBJ2-3, with TRBD2 matching 13 bases. The CDR3 is 19 residues long. The ends lost 0 bases at V and 4 bases at J; junction bases unmatched: 11. In germline, CDR1 is SGHNT, CDR2 YYREEE (reference sequence). CDR3 DNA sequence: TGTGCCAGCAGCTTGGAGGGACTAGCGGGACCTTACCCCCCAGATACGCAGTATTTT. Translating it yields CASSLEGLAGPYPPDTQYF.